The sequence of this T cell receptor (beta chain) was determined in a study of T cell responses to AZD1222 COVID-19 vaccine. Germline CDR1 SGHDN, CDR2 FVKESK. CDR3 length: 14 amino acids. V was pared by 9 bases and J by 6 bases, with 11 bases of the junction left unmatched. Measured with immunoSEQ multiplex PCR; TCRdb has only the in-frame clones, and not every one. The sample holds roughly 140,000 clones, roughly 80% seen once. J is TRBJ1-5 and V is TRBV14; 7 nucleotides match TRBD1. The sequence came from an adult in good health. The sample consisted of peripheral blood, taken on day 0 of MenACWY control vaccination. CDR3 protein: CARLTGQGGQPQHF. The CDR3, as DNA: TGTGCCAGACTCACCGGCCAGGGGGGTCAGCCCCAGCATTTT.